This T cell receptor (beta chain) originates from a study of blood T cell repertoires in COVID-19. Study in general: T cells, B-cell-depleted T cells, or PBMCs supplied cDNA or gDNA.

Germline V lookup: CDR1 SGDLS, CDR2 YYNGEE. Trimming stripped 0 bases from V and 0 bases from J, with 13 bases between. The CDR3 loop spans 18 amino acids. Source study methods: Amplification with reference gene primers provided the estimates of nucleated cell counts. Data came from immunoSEQ multiplex PCR; TCRdb stores just in-frame clones and leaves some out. V and J calls and clone size are copied from that table; D and trimming were computed from the DNA. Among about 170,000 clones listed, approximately 84% were seen once. Sequenced material: peripheral blood. The origin of this receptor is a man aged 35 to 55 who had recovered from COVID-19. This rearrangement joins TRBV9 to TRBJ2-6; tentative D call: TRBD1 (5 bases). CDR3 region: CASSVGNTGHSGANVLTF. CDR3 nucleotide sequence: TGTGCCAGCAGCGTAGGGAACACAGGCCACTCTGGGGCCAACGTCCTGACTTTC.